This paragraph reports one T cell receptor (beta chain). Per the germline V gene, CDR1 is LNHDA and CDR2 is SQIVND (reference sequence). V lost 6 bases, J lost 2 bases, and 17 bases lay in between. The CDR3 length is 16 residues. The sample comes from a study of blood T cell repertoires in COVID-19. Across the whole study: Collection of acute and convalescent COVID-19 samples took place in the United States, Italy and Spain.

In the original analysis: Amplification of reference gene primers was used by the study to estimate nucleated cell counts. TCRdb's copy holds only in-frame clones and misses some; the assay was immunoSEQ multiplex PCR. V, J and clone size are taken as reported in that table, and D and trimming were inferred from the DNA itself. Of about 180,000 clones in the sample, approximately 87% were seen once. The sequencing sample was made of peripheral blood. The chain carries TRBV19 and TRBJ1-3; D is possibly TRBD1 (5 bases). This TCR derives from an older woman with COVID-19, enrolled during active disease. CDR3 sequence: CASSPHSGLTGNTIYF. CDR3 nucleotides: TGTGCCAGTAGCCCTCACTCGGGACTCACTGGAAACACCATATATTTT.